A single TCR beta chain is shown here with its context. The data belong to a study of shared clonotypes between healthy human individuals. Naive CD8 populations comprised CD45RO-negative cells positively selected for CCR7, excluding terminally differentiated effector memory CD45RA+ cells. The data were produced by immunoSEQ multiplex PCR, yet TCRdb's version contains in-frame clones alone and is incomplete. The sample has about 2.2 million clones, about 93% seen once. Germline CDR1 SGHRS, CDR2 YFSETQ. This CDR3 has 15 amino acids. Trimming took 1 base from V and 4 from J, leaving 15 bases between them.

Input material: naive CD8+ T cells from PBMCs. V and J are TRBV5-1 and TRBJ2-7; a possible D gene is TRBD2 (5 bases). The TCR comes from a man aged 18-30 years in good health. Some clones in this sample may be carry-over from other donors' samples. The CDR3 nucleotides are TGCGCCAGCAGCTTGAGCCCAGGCCCGGGATACGAGCAGTACTTC. Translating gives CASSLSPGPGYEQYF.